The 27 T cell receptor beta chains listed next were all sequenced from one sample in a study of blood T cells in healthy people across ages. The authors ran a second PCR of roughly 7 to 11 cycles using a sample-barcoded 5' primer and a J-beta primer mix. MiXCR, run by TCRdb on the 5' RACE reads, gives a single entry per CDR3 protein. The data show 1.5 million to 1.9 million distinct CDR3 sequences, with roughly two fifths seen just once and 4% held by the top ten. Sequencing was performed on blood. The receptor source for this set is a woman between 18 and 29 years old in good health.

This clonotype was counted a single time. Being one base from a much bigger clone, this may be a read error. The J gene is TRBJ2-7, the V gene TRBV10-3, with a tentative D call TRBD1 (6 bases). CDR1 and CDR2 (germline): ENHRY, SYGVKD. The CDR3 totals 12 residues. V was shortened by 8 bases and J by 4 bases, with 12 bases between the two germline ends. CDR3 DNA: TGTGCCATCGGTGGCGGACAGTACGAGCAGTACTTC. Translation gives CAIGGGQYEQYF.

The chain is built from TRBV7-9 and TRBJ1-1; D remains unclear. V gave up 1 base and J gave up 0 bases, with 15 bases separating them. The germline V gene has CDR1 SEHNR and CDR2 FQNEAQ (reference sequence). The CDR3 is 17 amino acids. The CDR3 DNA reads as TGTGCCAGCAGCTTAGGTTTACAAGGCCTTATGAACACTGAAGCTTTCTTT. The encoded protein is CASSLGLQGLMNTEAFF.

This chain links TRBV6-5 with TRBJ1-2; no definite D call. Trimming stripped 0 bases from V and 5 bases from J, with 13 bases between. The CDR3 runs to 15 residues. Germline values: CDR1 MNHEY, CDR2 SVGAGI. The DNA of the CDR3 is TGTGCCAGCAGTTACTCGATTTCAGCCCCATATGGCTACACCTTC. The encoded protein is CASSYSISAPYGYTF.

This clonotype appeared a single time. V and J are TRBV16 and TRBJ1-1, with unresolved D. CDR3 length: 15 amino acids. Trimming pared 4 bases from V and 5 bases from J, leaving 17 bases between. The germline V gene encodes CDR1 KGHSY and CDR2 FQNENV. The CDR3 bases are TGTGCCAGCAGCCCCCGGGAGGGTATAGAGACTGAAGCTTTCTTT. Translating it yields CASSPREGIETEAFF.

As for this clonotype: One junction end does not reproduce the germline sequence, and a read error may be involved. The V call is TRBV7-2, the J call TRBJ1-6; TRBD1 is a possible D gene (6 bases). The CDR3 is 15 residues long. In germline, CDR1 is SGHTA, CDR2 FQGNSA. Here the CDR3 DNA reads TGTGCCAGCAGCTCAGAGGCCAGGGGTAATTCACCCCCCCACTTT. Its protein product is CASSSEARGNSPPHF. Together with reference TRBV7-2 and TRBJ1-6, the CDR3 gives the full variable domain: GAGVSQSPSNKVTEKGKDVELRCDPISGHTALYWYRQSLGQGLEFLIYFQGNSAPDKSGLPSDRFSAERTGGSVSTLTIQRTQQEDSAVYLCASSSEARGNSPPHFGNGTRLTVT.

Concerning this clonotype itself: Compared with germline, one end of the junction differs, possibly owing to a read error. In DNA, the CDR3 is TGCGGTGCTAGTCGGCGTCTAGCTACTCTCGAGGGTGGCTACACCTTC. The encoded protein is CGASRRLATLEGGYTF. The J gene is TRBJ1-2, the V gene TRBV20-1; no clear D gene. Germline lookup yields CDR1 DFQATT and CDR2 SNEGSKA (reference sequence). The CDR3 sequence is 16 residues long.

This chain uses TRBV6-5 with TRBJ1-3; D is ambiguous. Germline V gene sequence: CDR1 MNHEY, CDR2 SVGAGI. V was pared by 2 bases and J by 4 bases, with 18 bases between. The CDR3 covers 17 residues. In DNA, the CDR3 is TGTGCCAGCAGTTACGCCGCCCCTCTAGGGTCCGGAAACACCATATATTTT. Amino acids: CASSYAAPLGSGNTIYF.

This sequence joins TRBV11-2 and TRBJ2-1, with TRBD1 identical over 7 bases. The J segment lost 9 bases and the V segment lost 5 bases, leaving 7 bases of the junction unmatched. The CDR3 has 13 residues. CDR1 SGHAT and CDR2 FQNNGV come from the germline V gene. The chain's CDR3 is CASSRLTGSEQFF. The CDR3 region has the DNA TGTGCCAGCAGCCGGTTGACAGGGAGTGAGCAGTTCTTC.

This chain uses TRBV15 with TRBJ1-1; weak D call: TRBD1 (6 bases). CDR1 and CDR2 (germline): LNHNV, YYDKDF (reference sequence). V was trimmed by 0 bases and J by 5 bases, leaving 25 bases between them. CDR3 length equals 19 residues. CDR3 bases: TGTGCCACCAGCAGAGATCCTACCCCGTTGGGGGCGGAAGGGACTGAAGCTTTCTTT. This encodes CATSRDPTPLGAEGTEAFF.

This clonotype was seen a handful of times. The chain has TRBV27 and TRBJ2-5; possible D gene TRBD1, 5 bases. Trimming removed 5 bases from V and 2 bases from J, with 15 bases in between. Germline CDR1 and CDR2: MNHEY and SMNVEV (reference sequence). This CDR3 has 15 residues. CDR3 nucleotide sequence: TGTGCCAGCAGTCCGTCAGGGAATACACAAGAGACCCAGTACTTC. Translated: CASSPSGNTQETQYF.

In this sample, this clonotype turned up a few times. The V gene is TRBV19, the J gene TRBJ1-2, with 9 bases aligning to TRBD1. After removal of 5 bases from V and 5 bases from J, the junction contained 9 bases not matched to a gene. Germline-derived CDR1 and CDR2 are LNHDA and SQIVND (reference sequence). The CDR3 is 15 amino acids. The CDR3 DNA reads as TGTGCCAGTAGTCCACAGGGGGCTCTTGGATATGGCTACACCTTC. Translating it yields CASSPQGALGYGYTF.

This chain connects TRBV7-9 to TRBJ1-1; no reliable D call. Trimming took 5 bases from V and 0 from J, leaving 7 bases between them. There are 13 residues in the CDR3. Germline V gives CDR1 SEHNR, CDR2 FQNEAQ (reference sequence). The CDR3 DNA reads TGTGCCAGCAGCACCCCCCTGAACACTGAAGCTTTCTTT. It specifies CASSTPLNTEAFF.

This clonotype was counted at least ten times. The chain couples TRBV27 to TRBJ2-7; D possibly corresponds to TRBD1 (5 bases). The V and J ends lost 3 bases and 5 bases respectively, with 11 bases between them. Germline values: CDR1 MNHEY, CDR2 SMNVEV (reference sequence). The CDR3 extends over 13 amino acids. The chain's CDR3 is CASSLSGFHEQYF. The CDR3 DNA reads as TGTGCCAGCAGTTTGTCAGGGTTCCACGAGCAGTACTTC.

CDR3 in amino acids: CASSAGQGHEQYF. The CDR3 DNA reads as TGTGCCAGCAGCGCGGGACAGGGTCACGAGCAGTACTTC. V usage is TRBV7-2 and J usage is TRBJ2-5; the match to TRBD1 covers 9 bases. The DNA end is more similar to TRBJ2-7, so the J call may be wrong. The CDR3 covers 13 residues. Germline CDR1 reads SGHTA; CDR2 reads FQGNSA.

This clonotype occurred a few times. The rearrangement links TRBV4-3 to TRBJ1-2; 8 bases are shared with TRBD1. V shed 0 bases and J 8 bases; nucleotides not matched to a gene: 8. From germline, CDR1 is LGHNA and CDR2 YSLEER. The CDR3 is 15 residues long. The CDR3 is CASSQDDRGFWGYTF. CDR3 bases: TGCGCCAGCAGCCAAGATGACAGGGGCTTTTGGGGCTACACCTTC.

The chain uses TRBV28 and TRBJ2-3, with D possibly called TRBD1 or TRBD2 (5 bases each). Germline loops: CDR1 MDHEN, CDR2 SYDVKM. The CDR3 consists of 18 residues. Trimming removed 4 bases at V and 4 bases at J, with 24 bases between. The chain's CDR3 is CASSSSGTLLFRADTQYF. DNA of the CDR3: TGTGCCAGCAGTTCCTCCGGGACCTTACTCTTTCGGGCAGATACGCAGTATTTT.

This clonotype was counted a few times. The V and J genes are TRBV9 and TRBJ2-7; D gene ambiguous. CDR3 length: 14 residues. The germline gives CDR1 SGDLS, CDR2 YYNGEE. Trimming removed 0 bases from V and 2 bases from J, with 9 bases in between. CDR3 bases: TGTGCCAGCAGCGTAGCGGGTGTTGCCTACGAGCAGTACTTC. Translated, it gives CASSVAGVAYEQYF.

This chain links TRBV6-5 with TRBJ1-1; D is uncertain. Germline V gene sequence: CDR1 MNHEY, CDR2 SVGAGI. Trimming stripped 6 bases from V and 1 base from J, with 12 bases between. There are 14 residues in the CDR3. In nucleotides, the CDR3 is TGTGCCAGCAGACCGGATACGTGGAACACTGAAGCTTTCTTT. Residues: CASRPDTWNTEAFF.

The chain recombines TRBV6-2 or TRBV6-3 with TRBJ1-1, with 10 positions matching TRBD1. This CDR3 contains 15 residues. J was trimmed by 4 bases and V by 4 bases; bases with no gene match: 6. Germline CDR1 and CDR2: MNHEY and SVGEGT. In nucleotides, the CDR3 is TGTGCCAGCAGTTCTGTCGGACAGGGGGGCACTGAAGCTTTCTTT. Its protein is CASSSVGQGGTEAFF.

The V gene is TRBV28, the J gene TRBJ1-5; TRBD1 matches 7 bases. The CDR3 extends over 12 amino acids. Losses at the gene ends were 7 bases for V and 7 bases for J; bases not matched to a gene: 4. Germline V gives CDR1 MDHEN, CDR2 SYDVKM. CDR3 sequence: CASKQQGQPQHF. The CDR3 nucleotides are TGTGCCAGCAAGCAACAGGGGCAGCCCCAGCATTTT. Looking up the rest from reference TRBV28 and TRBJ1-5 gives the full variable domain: DVKVTQSSRYLVKRTGEKVFLECVQDMDHENMFWYRQDPGLGLRLIYFSYDVKMKEKGDIPEGYSVSREKKERFSLILESASTNQTSMYLCASKQQGQPQHFGDGTRLSIL.

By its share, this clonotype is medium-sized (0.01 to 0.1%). CDR3 in DNA: TGTGCCAGCAGTTCCCCGGGACTAGTCCTCAATAGCGAGCAGTTCTTC. This sequence encodes CASSSPGLVLNSEQFF. The rearrangement uses TRBV2 and TRBJ2-1; TRBD2 agrees at 8 bases. Germline V CDR1 and CDR2: SNHLY, FYNNEI. With 5 bases clipped from V and 10 bases from J, the junction kept 16 bases outside the gene matches. The CDR3 is 16 residues long.

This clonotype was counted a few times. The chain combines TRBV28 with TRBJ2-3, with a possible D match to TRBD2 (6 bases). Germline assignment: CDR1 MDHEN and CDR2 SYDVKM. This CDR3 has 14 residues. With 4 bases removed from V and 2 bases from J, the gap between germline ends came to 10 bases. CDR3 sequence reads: CASSWGDSTDTQYF. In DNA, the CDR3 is TGTGCCAGCAGTTGGGGGGACTCCACAGATACGCAGTATTTT.

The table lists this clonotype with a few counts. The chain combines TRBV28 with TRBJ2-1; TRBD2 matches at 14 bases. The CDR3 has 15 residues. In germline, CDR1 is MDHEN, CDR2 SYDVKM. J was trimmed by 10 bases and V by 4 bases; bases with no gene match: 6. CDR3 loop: CASSSRTSGRNEQFF. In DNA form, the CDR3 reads TGTGCCAGCAGTTCACGGACTAGCGGGAGGAACGAGCAGTTCTTC.

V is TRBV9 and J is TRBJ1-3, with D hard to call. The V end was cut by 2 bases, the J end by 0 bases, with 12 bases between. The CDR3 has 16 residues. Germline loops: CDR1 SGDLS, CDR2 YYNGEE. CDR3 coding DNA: TGTGCCAGCAGCGTGGACTTCAAGCCCTCTGGAAACACCATATATTTT. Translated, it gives CASSVDFKPSGNTIYF.

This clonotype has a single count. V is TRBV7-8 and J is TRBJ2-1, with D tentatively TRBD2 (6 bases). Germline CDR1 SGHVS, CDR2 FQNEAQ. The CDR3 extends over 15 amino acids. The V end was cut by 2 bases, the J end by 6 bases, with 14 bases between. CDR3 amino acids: CASSLQELAANEQFF. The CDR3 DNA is TGTGCCAGCAGCTTACAGGAACTAGCTGCCAATGAGCAGTTCTTC. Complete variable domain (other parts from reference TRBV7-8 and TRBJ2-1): GAGVSQSPRYKVAKRGQDVALRCDPISGHVSLFWYQQALGQGPEFLTYFQNEAQLDKSGLPSDRFFAERPEGSVSTLKIQRTQQEDSAVYLCASSLQELAANEQFFGPGTRLTVL.

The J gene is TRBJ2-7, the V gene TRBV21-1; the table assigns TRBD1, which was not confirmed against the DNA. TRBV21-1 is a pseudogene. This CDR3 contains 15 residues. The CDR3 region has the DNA TGTGCCAGCAGCAACGGGACAGGGTACTCCTACGAGCAGTACTTC. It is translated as CASSNGTGYSYEQYF.

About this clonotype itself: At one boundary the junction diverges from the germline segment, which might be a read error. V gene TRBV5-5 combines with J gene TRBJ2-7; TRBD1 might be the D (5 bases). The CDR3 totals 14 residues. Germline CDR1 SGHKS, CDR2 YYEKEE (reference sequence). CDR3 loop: CASRLDIQAYEQYF. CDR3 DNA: TGTGCCAGCAGATTGGACATCCAGGCCTACGAGCAGTACTTC.